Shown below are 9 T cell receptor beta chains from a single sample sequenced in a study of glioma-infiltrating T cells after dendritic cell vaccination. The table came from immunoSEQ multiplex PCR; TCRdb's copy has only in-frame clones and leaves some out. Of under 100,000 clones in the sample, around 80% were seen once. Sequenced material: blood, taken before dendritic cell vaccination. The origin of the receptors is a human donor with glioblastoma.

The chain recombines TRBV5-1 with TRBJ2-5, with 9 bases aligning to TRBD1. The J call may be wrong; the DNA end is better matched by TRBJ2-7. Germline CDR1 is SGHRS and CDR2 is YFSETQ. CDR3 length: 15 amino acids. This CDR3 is CASSPGQGITYEQYF. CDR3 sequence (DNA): TGCGCCAGCAGCCCGGGACAGGGAATTACCTACGAGCAGTACTTC.

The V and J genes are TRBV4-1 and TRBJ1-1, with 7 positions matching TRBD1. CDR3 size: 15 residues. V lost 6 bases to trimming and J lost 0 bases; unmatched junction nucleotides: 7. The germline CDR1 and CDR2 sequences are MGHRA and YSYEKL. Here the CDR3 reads CASRPTGTMNTEAFF. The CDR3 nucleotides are TGCGCCAGCAGACCGACAGGGACCATGAACACTGAAGCTTTCTTT.

The CDR3 is CASTPGQGTRSPLHF. For the CDR3, the DNA is TGTGCCAGTACCCCGGGACAGGGAACCCGCTCACCCCTCCACTTT. This chain connects TRBV19 to TRBJ1-6, with 9 bases fitting TRBD1. The germline gives CDR1 LNHDA, CDR2 SQIVND (reference sequence). The CDR3 runs 15 residues. With V trimmed by 7 bases and J by 10 bases, 11 bases remained unmatched.

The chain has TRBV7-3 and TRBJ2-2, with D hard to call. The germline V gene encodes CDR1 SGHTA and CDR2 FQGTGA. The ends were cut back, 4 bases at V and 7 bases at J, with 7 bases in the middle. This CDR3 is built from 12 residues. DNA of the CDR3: TGTGCCAGCAGCTATGGGCTCGGGGAGCTGTTTTTT. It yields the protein CASSYGLGELFF.

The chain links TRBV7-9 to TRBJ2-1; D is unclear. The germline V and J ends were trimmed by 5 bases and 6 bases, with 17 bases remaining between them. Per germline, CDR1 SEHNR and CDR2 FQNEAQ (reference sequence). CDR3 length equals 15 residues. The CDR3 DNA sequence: TGTGCCAGCAGCCTTCCCCCTAGGCTGGGCAATGAGCAGTTCTTC. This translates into CASSLPPRLGNEQFF.

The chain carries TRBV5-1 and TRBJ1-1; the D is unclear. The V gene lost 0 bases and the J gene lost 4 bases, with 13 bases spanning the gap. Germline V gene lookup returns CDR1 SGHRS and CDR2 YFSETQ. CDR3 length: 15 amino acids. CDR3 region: CASSLALGSPTEAFF. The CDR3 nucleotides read TGCGCCAGCAGCTTGGCCCTGGGGAGCCCCACTGAAGCTTTCTTT.

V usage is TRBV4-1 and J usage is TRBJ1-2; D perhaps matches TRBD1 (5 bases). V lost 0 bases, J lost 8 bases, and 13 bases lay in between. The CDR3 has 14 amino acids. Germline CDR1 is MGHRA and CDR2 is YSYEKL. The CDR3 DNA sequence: TGCGCCAGCAGCCAAGAGGGCAGGGAATGGGGCTACACCTTC. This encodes CASSQEGREWGYTF.

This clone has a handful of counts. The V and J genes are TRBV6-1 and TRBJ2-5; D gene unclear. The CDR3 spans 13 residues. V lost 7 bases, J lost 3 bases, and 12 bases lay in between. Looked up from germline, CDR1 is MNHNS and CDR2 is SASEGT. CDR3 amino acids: CASTAIAEETQYF. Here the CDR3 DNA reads TGTGCCAGCACAGCTATCGCGGAAGAGACCCAGTACTTC.

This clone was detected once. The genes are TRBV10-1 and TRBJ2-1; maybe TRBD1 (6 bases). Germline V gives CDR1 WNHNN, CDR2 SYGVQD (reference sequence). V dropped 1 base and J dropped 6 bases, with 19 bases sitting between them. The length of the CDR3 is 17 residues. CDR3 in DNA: TGCGCCAGCAGTGAGTTCGGCACAGGGATTGGAGGCAATGAGCAGTTCTTC. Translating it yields CASSEFGTGIGGNEQFF.